The source of this TCR beta chain is a study of T cells in Graves' hyperthyroidism and ophthalmopathy. Study-wide findings and caveats: Ophthalmopathy cases were set apart from stable hyperthyroidism by a 13 V-J model.

CDR3 length: 14 amino acids. The junction had 5 bases not matched to a gene; V was cut back by 5 bases and J by 5 bases. Researchers took RNA transcripts and amplified the TCR beta CDR3 regions from them. HTBI primers were employed in a first-round RT-PCR of the TCR CDR3. TCRdb processed the multiplex PCR reads anew with MiXCR; each CDR3 protein has one entry. The sample records hundreds of thousands of distinct CDR3 sequences, about 16% being singletons. A Clinical Activity Score of at least 3, a NOSPECS grade of at least 4 and a duration under 3 months were recorded in the ophthalmopathy patients. Researchers barred patients who had uncontrolled infection, other autoimmune disease, pregnancy or lactation. The study based diagnoses on clinical symptoms, serum thyroxine and TRAb, thyroid ultrasound and orbital computed tomography. This clonotype appeared many times. Its specificity is not known.

The chain employs TRBV12-3 or TRBV12-4 and TRBJ2-5; the match to TRBD1 covers 10 bases. The TCR sequence derives from a woman aged 60 to 75 with Graves' ophthalmopathy. The sample consisted of blood. CDR3 region: CASSPTGGRETQYF. CDR3 coding DNA: TGTGCCAGCAGTCCGACAGGGGGCAGGGAGACCCAGTACTTC.